The entry below gives a single T cell receptor (beta chain) sequence along with its context. What this receptor recognizes is not known. Base qualities are not provided; no much larger clone lies one nucleotide away. The sample comes from a study of cytomegalovirus exposure and HLA in healthy donors (TCRdb year 2017). Study-level background: An earlier analysis of around 600 of the donors reported 250 to 300 Gb of sequence data and 120 million or so unique TCR beta sequences from 150 million to 200 million T cells. Roughly 310 gigabases of sequencing data and some 85 million unique TCR sequences were included in an early release covering roughly 600 HLA-typed donors. The genetic ancestry cluster associated with self-reported Caucasian donors included 80% to 90% of the roughly 400 genotyped donors. The study was designed to test whether signatures of past pathogen exposure could be identified by cataloging public T cell receptors. The study profiled the T cell repertoires of about 720 subjects by immunosequencing and related them to cytomegalovirus serostatus. A separate validation cohort of over 95 different subjects was used in addition to the roughly 700-subject first cohort. To predict cytomegalovirus infection status, the study brought together high-throughput TCR immunosequencing, statistical association of individual TCRs with disease status, and machine learning. A later analysis re-examined previously published TCR beta repertoires from roughly 720 donors and added high-resolution HLA genotyping to investigate patterns of TCR occurrence. Rather than drawing on any new phenotypic data, the later analysis identified candidate immune exposures from TCR beta sequences and the way those sequences occurred across donors. In an earlier analysis of a few hundred of the donors, high-throughput TCR beta sequencing was used to judge whether each TCR beta V gene segment behaved as functional or pseudogenic. Donor age, sex, ethnicity and CMV serostatus were compiled together with the repertoire data. Genome-wide SNP genotypes for about 55% of the 666 donors were used in a later genetic analysis, which treated that subset as a discovery cohort. All discovery cohort repertoires had been generated on a single sequencing platform. HLA typing covered class I and class II loci at four-digit resolution. The number of donors typed differed by locus, with roughly 620-630 for A, B, C, DRB1 and DQB1, 522 for DQA1, some 570 for DPA1, and around 460 for DPB1. About five DR-DQ haplotypes were handled as single units for association and clustering because linkage in the cohort was strong. Among several hundred genotyped donors of the cohort, an average of around 240,000 unique TCR beta nucleotide sequences was sequenced per donor, of which roughly 17% were non-productive.

The library was built by means of the immunoSEQ multiplex PCR assay. For the multiplex PCR, a mixture combining 60 forward primers for TCR Vbeta segments and 13 reverse primers for TCR Jbeta segments was used. The CDR3 region of rearranged TCR beta genes was amplified from genomic DNA with a multiplex PCR assay. Amplified TCR beta libraries were sequenced as 87-base-pair reads on the Illumina HiSeq System. The authors processed their data as follows. A later analysis tallied around 82 million unique TCR beta chains across the 666 repertoires, and 10 million to 11 million of those chains were shared by two or more donors. To remove PCR and sequencing errors, raw reads were error-corrected and collapsed into unique sequences using a nearest-neighbor algorithm that merged closely related sequences. Alignment of CDR3 sequences to IMGT reference sequences was used to assign V, D and J gene segments. For a sequence to be retained, a match of at least six nucleotides was required to both a V gene segment and a J gene segment. A rearrangement counted as productive if the CDR3 had no stop codons and remained in frame with V and J, and every other rearrangement counted as non-productive. Following IMGT convention, CDR3 was defined as the stretch from the second conserved V-encoded cysteine to the conserved J-encoded phenylalanine. The earlier analysis of roughly 590 of the donors excluded sequences that lacked an unambiguous match to a single V gene segment. An earlier analysis of almost 600 of the donors classified V segments as functional when productive rearrangements were above 56.7% and as segregating when the standard deviation between donors was above 5%. A statistical classification framework was developed to diagnose cytomegalovirus status using the catalog of TCR beta chain sequences. V and J gene assignment, in a later analysis, came from comparing TCR nucleotide sequences with IMGT/GENE-DB human TR gene sequences. The TCRdist pipeline was used in a later analysis to assign CDR3 sequences and most-parsimonious VDJ recombination scenarios. A later analysis defined each TCR beta chain by its CDR3 amino acid sequence plus V-gene family, and excluded reads lacking a unique V-gene family. A later analysis removed several hundred highly shared, low-generation-probability nucleotide sequences to deal with suspected cross-contamination and a sequencing artifact. In a later analysis, a clonal expansion index was calculated for each public chain from normalized within-repertoire ranks of inferred template counts. In a later analysis, generation probabilities were computed with a VDJ recombination model fitted to out-of-frame rearrangements, and the resulting probabilities were checked against IGoR. Hypergeometric tests were used in a later analysis to score TCR-TCR, TCR-HLA and TCR-CMV co-occurrence, with a repertoire-size bias correction applied to the TCR pairs. A later analysis estimated false discovery rates by permuting HLA or CMV assignments 20 times. In a later analysis, co-occurring TCRs were grouped with DBSCAN, and TCRdist sequence similarity was added when clustering was performed within HLA-allele-positive subsets. Co-occurrence clustering excluded repertoires with fewer than 30,000 or more than 120,000 public chains, plus five with anomalous nucleotide sharing. In its TCRdb copy, this immuneACCESS table keeps in-frame sequences only and misses some clones. Where compared with another copy, unresolved V genes explain less than half of these, and the others have no known cause. V, J and clone size derive from that table, while D and trimming were established from the DNA sequence. The sample contains about 200,000 clones, less than 80% of them found a single time. The top ten clones comprise 0.2% to 0.25% of the sample.

The cohort consisted of some 670 healthy bone marrow donors. Cohort members were all nominally healthy when sampled, although unrecorded immune exposures were likely present. The donor was CMV seronegative and was included in the group of a few hundred seronegative cohort members. Each donor provided a peripheral blood sample, and peripheral blood mononuclear cells were used for TCR beta sequencing. Genomic DNA was extracted from the blood cell samples with the Qiagen DNeasy Blood Extraction Kit. Study-level results and caveats: Across donors, most TCR sequences were observed very rarely, whereas some public TCRs were present in many individuals. A cluster of highly shared sequence variants was judged likely to be a technical artifact of the sequencing pipeline. In vitro tests confirmed that a few of the cytomegalovirus-associated TCR beta chains recognize cytomegalovirus antigens. Some IMGT-functional V segments, including TRBV6-2 and TRBV6-3, could not be distinguished by the 87-base-pair reads and were therefore excluded. The earlier analysis of approximately 560 of the donors excluded roughly 17 rarely observed V segments, including chromosome 9 orphons, because counts were too low. Because some donors lacked HLA typing at each locus, the association tests relied only on the typed subset. In a later analysis, most CMV-associated TCR beta chains were found to appear HLA-restricted, with HLA associations seemingly driven largely by CMV exposure. An earlier analysis of around 500 of the donors showed that most TCR beta V segments appeared in productive rearrangements either about 87% or about 30% of the time, which broadly matched IMGT annotations. V-gene and J-gene trimming of TCR beta chains was associated with a missense DCLRE1C variant in a later genetic analysis, and the association was replicated in an independent cohort. The classifier was reported to diagnose cytomegalovirus status with high specificity and sensitivity in both the original cohort and the validation cohort. A further reported finding was that TCR beta sequences accurately predicted the HLA-A and HLA-B alleles for most subjects in the first cohort. Roughly uniform sequencing depth across donors was assumed in presence/absence analyses, although this assumption may not hold. Compared with equally common non-associated chains, HLA-associated TCR beta chains in a later analysis were more clonally expanded and had lower generation probabilities. In a later analysis, TCR association rates were found to vary across HLA loci, with the most associated TCRs seen for DRB1 alleles and the fewest for HLA-C alleles. At a false discovery rate of 0.05, a later analysis linked around 17,000 TCR beta sequences to specific HLA alleles. Immune exposure information for the cohort was limited to CMV serostatus. According to the authors, the approach could potentially be generalized to other disease states and immunological phenotypes. The study gave a list of about 160 TCR beta chains associated with cytomegalovirus. In a later analysis, several top co-occurrence clusters were reported to appear linked to parvovirus B19, influenza, CMV and Epstein-Barr virus. The cohort was sequenced for TCR beta chains only, and without alpha or paired-chain data the features that could be detected were limited. Correlated functional status among segregating V segments might reflect linkage disequilibrium, but an unknown experimental factor could not be ruled out. Assigning TCR associations to individual alleles was difficult when HLA alleles, especially DR and DQ, strongly co-occurred. In a later genetic analysis, fewer N-insertions in productive TCRs were reported among donors in an Asian-associated ancestry cluster than the roughly 700-donor mean.

CDR1 and CDR2 are read off the germline V gene as SNHLY and FYNNEI. The CDR3, cysteine through phenylalanine, is 12 amino acids long. Of the read, only the CDR3 DNA is kept; its 36 bases are in frame from base 1. V and J are trimmed by 5 bases and 3 bases, and the gene matches miss 0 bases of the junction. Rearrangement joined TRBV2 to TRBJ2-5; TRBD2 aligns with 7 central bases. Sequencing was performed on PBMCs. The clonotype was recovered from a girl under 10 years old in good health and CMV-seronegative. In nucleotides, the sequence is TGTGCCAGCAGTAGCGGGGAAGAGACCCAGTACTTC. Translated, this is CASSSGEETQYF.